This T cell receptor (beta chain) was identified during a study of shared clonotypes between healthy human individuals. This clone was counted only a few times. The CDR3 sequence is 16 residues long. Germline values: CDR1 SGDLS, CDR2 YYNGEE. Trimming pared 5 bases from V and 3 bases from J, leaving 21 bases between. Per sorted-subset replicate PCR, input was approximately 0.2 ug DNA, representing tens of thousands of T cell genomes. TCRdb's table, derived via immunoSEQ multiplex PCR, lists solely in-frame clones and lacks some. The sample yields about 770,000 clones, 55% to 80% seen once. The sequence came from a woman in her twenties or thirties in good health. The chain employs TRBV9 and TRBJ2-7, with TRBD2 as a possible D gene (6 bases). The sample taken for sequencing was memory CD4+ T cells sorted from blood. Noted subset: CD45RA-negative fraction. As DNA, the CDR3 is TGTGCCAGCAGTCCGTTCAACTTCGGGAGTAGCTACGAGCAGTACTTC. As protein: CASSPFNFGSSYEQYF.